The text below deals with one T cell receptor beta chain. Its antigen is currently unknown. Brentuximab vedotin exposure varied among the patients, all of whom had relapsed after autologous stem cell transplantation. Using immunoSEQ multiplex PCR, the repertoire was profiled, and TCRdb retains in-frame clones only, with some absent. The table records 13,000 or so clones, roughly 80% of them present only once. This entry is derived from a study of PD-1 blockade in classical Hodgkin lymphoma. Study-wide points: The study found complete responders had baseline diversity similar to newly diagnosed patients.

Trimming removed 0 bases at V and 5 bases at J, with 12 bases between. The CDR3 extends over 15 amino acids. Per the germline V gene, CDR1 is SGHRS and CDR2 is YFSETQ. Sequencing used peripheral blood mononuclear cells (PBMCs), obtained at baseline. The source of this sequence is a human donor with classical Hodgkin lymphoma. V is TRBV5-1 and J is TRBJ2-1; the D gene could be TRBD1 or TRBD2 (5 bases each). The CDR3 region is CASSLAGRPDNEQFF. CDR3 nucleotides: TGCGCCAGCAGCTTGGCGGGACGCCCCGACAATGAGCAGTTCTTC. Variable domain in full (rest from reference TRBV5-1 and TRBJ2-1): KAGVTQTPRYLIKTRGQQVTLSCSPISGHRSVSWYQQTPGQGLQFLFEYFSETQRNKGNFPGRFSGRQFSNSRSEMNVSTLELGDSALYLCASSLAGRPDNEQFFGPGTRLTVL.